This T cell receptor (beta chain) appears in the sequencing data of a study of blood T cell repertoires in COVID-19. The CDR3 runs 15 residues. Germline-derived CDR1 and CDR2 are LNHDA and SQIVND (reference sequence). V was cut by 5 bases and J by 8 bases, with 21 bases left in between. Clones were read by immunoSEQ multiplex PCR, and TCRdb kept only the in-frame ones, dropping some. This sample has 65,000 to 85,000 clones; over 75% occur once, and the top ten carry roughly 2.4%. V usage is TRBV19 and J usage is TRBJ1-2; D not resolved. The receptor was isolated from a human donor in a cohort sampled during active COVID-19. The sequenced sample consisted of peripheral blood. The CDR3 loop reads CASSLGPRESEGYTF. As DNA, the CDR3 is TGTGCCAGTAGTCTCGGTCCGAGGGAGTCGGAAGGCTACACCTTC.